This T cell receptor (beta chain) was identified in a study of siplizumab effects on memory and regulatory T cells. The V and J ends lost 5 bases and 7 bases, in that order; junction bases with no gene match: 12. Germline lookup yields CDR1 SGDLS and CDR2 YYNGEE. The CDR3 sequence is 15 residues long. Study-wide points: Proliferating siplizumab-culture Tregs lacked confirmation of suppressive function. Greater diversity than memory cells seemed evident in naive T cells, which also appeared to be major alloresponse contributors.

Measured with immunoSEQ multiplex PCR; TCRdb has only the in-frame clones, and not every one. The sample lists approximately 70,000 clones, about 90% occurring once. In regard to this clone: Its matching antigen is unknown.

The clonotype originates from a human donor in good health. The sample comprised CD8+ T cells sorted from blood. The chain recombines TRBV9 with TRBJ1-2; 9 positions match TRBD1. The CDR3 protein is CASRGASDRGGGYTF. The CDR3 DNA follows: TGTGCCAGCAGAGGAGCGAGTGACAGGGGGGGTGGCTACACCTTC.